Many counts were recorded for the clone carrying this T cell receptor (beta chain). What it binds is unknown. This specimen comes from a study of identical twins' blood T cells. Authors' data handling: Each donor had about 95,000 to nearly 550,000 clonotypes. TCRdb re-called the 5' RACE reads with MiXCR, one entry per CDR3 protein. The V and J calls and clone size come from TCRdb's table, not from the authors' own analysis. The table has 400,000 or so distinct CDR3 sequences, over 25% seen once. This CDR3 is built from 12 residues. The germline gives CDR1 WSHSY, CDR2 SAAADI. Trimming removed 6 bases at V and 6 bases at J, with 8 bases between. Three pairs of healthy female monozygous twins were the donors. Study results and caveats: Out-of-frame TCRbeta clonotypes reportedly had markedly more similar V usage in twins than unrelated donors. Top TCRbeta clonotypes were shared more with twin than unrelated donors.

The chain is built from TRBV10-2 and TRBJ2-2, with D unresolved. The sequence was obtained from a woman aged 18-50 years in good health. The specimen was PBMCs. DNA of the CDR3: TGCGCCAGCAGAGGCCTTTCCGGGGAGCTGTTTTTT. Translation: CASRGLSGELFF.